The 19 T cell receptor beta chains below all came from one sample that was sequenced in a study of blood T cell repertoires in COVID-19. The data were produced by immunoSEQ multiplex PCR, yet TCRdb's version contains in-frame clones alone and is incomplete. The data hold a few hundred thousand clones, with about 87% observed a single time. The sequenced sample consisted of peripheral blood. These receptors originate from a man in his sixties or seventies with acute or convalescent COVID-19.

The V gene is TRBV27, the J gene TRBJ2-5; TRBD1 agrees at 7 bases. CDR3 size: 16 residues. Germline-derived CDR1 and CDR2 are MNHEY and SMNVEV (reference sequence). V trimming: 6 bases; J trimming: 5 bases; junction bases outside the gene matches: 15. The DNA for the CDR3 is TGTGCCAGCAGCCTCGGAAGGGGGCGGCCGGGGGAGACCCAGTACTTC. It translates to CASSLGRGRPGETQYF.

The chain couples TRBV29-1 to TRBJ1-1; possibly TRBD1 for D (5 bases). Trimming took 4 bases from V and 5 from J, leaving 14 bases between them. In germline, CDR1 is SQVTM, CDR2 ANQGSEA. The CDR3 is 13 amino acids. CDR3 sequence reads: CSVVPAGGTEAFF. The CDR3 DNA reads as TGCAGCGTTGTACCCGCCGGGGGAACTGAAGCTTTCTTT.

The CDR3 DNA follows: TGCAGTGCTAGTTCCGGGAGTTTAAACACATACGAGCAGTACTTC. Amino acids: CSASSGSLNTYEQYF. The chain has TRBV20-1 and TRBJ2-7; tentative D call: TRBD2 (6 bases). Trimming cost V 3 bases and J 4 bases, with 19 bases left between them. The germline V gene has CDR1 DFQATT and CDR2 SNEGSKA (reference sequence). There are 15 residues in the CDR3.

The chain joins TRBV9 to TRBJ2-2; D might be TRBD1 (5 bases). There are 15 residues in the CDR3. Per germline, CDR1 SGDLS and CDR2 YYNGEE. Trimming shortened V by 0 bases and J by 1 base, and 7 bases separated the two germline ends. Here the CDR3 DNA reads TGTGCCAGCAGCGTAGCTCAGGGGAACACCGGGGAGCTGTTTTTT. Translating it yields CASSVAQGNTGELFF.

CDR3 in amino acids: CASSLERAGDTQYF. In DNA, the CDR3 is TGCGCCAGCAGCTTGGAGCGGGCGGGAGATACGCAGTATTTT. This sequence joins TRBV5-1 and TRBJ2-3, with D possibly TRBD2 on 6 matching bases. The CDR3 runs 14 residues. The V end lost 0 bases, the J end lost 5 bases, and 10 bases lay between the germline ends. Germline assignment: CDR1 SGHRS and CDR2 YFSETQ.

The chain carries TRBV27 and TRBJ1-2; 11 nucleotides line up with TRBD1. This CDR3 region has 14 residues. Germline loops: CDR1 MNHEY, CDR2 SMNVEV (reference sequence). With 5 bases clipped from V and 7 bases from J, the junction kept 6 bases outside the gene matches. The CDR3 protein is CASSLGTGGGGYTF. In nucleotides, the CDR3 is TGTGCCAGCAGTCTGGGGACAGGGGGAGGTGGCTACACCTTC.

The chain couples TRBV19 to TRBJ1-5; D gene uncertain. Trimming removed 5 bases from V and 0 bases from J, with 8 bases in between. This CDR3 has 14 residues. Germline values: CDR1 LNHDA, CDR2 SQIVND (reference sequence). This chain's CDR3 is CASSSYYSNQPQHF. DNA for the CDR3: TGTGCCAGTAGTTCTTATTATAGCAATCAGCCCCAGCATTTT.

J is TRBJ2-1 and V is TRBV7-9, with TRBD2 identical over 11 bases. CDR1 and CDR2 (germline): SEHNR, FQNEAQ (reference sequence). CDR3 length: 15 residues. V dropped 9 bases and J dropped 4; count of bases not matched to a gene: 8. The DNA for the CDR3 is TGTGCCAGTGTCGCTAGCGGGAGGTTATACAATGAGCAGTTCTTC. This gives the protein CASVASGRLYNEQFF. The whole variable domain, remainder taken from reference TRBV7-9 and TRBJ2-1, is DTGVSQNPRHKITKRGQNVTFRCDPISEHNRLYWYRQTLGQGPEFLTYFQNEAQLEKSRLLSDRFSAERPKGSFSTLEIQRTEQGDSAMYLCASVASGRLYNEQFFGPGTRLTVL.

The rearrangement uses TRBV18 and TRBJ1-1, with a weak D call TRBD1 (5 bases). In germline, CDR1 is KGHSH, CDR2 LQKENI. CDR3 length: 16 residues. The V end lost 5 bases, the J end lost 1 base, and 17 bases lay between the germline ends. In nucleotides, the CDR3 is TGTGCCAGCTCAGGGGCAGTAGGATCCGGGAACACTGAAGCTTTCTTT. Translation gives CASSGAVGSGNTEAFF.

The rearrangement joins TRBV4-3 to TRBJ2-1; 11 bases align to TRBD2. V lost 1 base to trimming and J lost 5 bases; unmatched junction nucleotides: 10. This CDR3 comprises 18 residues. The germline gives CDR1 LGHNA, CDR2 YSLEER. The CDR3 bases are TGCGCCAGCAGCCAAGGATTAAGGGGGACTAGCGGAGACAATGAGCAGTTCTTC. Translation gives CASSQGLRGTSGDNEQFF.

The V and J genes are TRBV5-5 and TRBJ1-6; D is unresolved. Germline lookup yields CDR1 SGHKS and CDR2 YYEKEE (reference sequence). This CDR3 has 15 residues. The V end lost 4 bases, the J end lost 6 bases, and 14 bases lay between the germline ends. The CDR3 spells CASSEETTPNSPLHF. The DNA of the CDR3 is TGTGCCAGCAGCGAGGAGACGACTCCTAATTCACCCCTCCACTTT.

The chain joins TRBV7-9 to TRBJ2-2; 8 bases agree with TRBD1. The V gene end was trimmed by 3 bases and the J gene end by 6 bases; junction bases not matched to a gene: 6. CDR3 length equals 15 residues. Germline assignment: CDR1 SEHNR and CDR2 FQNEAQ (reference sequence). Here the CDR3 reads CASSFYGQGSGELFF. DNA of the CDR3: TGTGCCAGCAGCTTTTATGGACAGGGATCCGGGGAGCTGTTTTTT.

This chain uses TRBV3-1 (or the pseudogene TRBV3-2) with TRBJ1-1; D not certain. The V and J ends lost 3 bases and 4 bases respectively, with 6 bases between them. This CDR3 comprises 12 residues. Germline lookup yields CDR1 LGHDT and CDR2 YNNKEL (reference sequence). CDR3 sequence: CASSQGSTEAFF. CDR3 DNA sequence: TGTGCCAGCAGCCAGGGGAGCACTGAAGCTTTCTTT.

The chain employs TRBV28 and TRBJ2-3, with 13 nucleotides matching TRBD2. The CDR3 sequence is 20 residues long. V trimming: 1 base; J trimming: 3 bases; junction bases outside the gene matches: 13. CDR1 is MDHEN and CDR2 is SYDVKM in the germline V gene. The CDR3: CASSLFPGTSGKGRTDTQYF. Here the CDR3 DNA reads TGTGCCAGCAGTTTATTCCCCGGGACTAGCGGGAAGGGCCGTACAGATACGCAGTATTTT.

CDR3 DNA: TGTGCCAGCACCTTCCTATCACGTTCCTCCTACGAGCAGTACTTC. It yields the protein CASTFLSRSSYEQYF. The V gene is TRBV5-6, the J gene TRBJ2-7, with unresolved D. Trimming left V 6 bases short and J 0 bases short, with 16 bases between. Germline-derived CDR1 and CDR2 are SGHDT and YYEEEE. The length of the CDR3 is 15 residues.

The V and J genes are TRBV6-5 and TRBJ2-7, with TRBD1 identical over 10 bases. The CDR3 sequence is 15 residues long. Germline-derived CDR1 and CDR2 are MNHEY and SVGAGI. After removal of 0 bases from V and 4 bases from J, the junction contained 3 bases not matched to a gene. CDR3 sequence reads: CASSYSDRGQYEQYF. CDR3 in DNA: TGTGCCAGCAGTTACTCTGACAGGGGGCAATACGAGCAGTACTTC.

This chain links TRBV6-5 with TRBJ2-7; 8 bases are shared with TRBD2. The CDR3 is made up of 13 amino acids. V was pared by 2 bases and J by 9 bases, with 6 bases of the junction left unmatched. The germline V gene has CDR1 MNHEY and CDR2 SVGAGI. The CDR3: CASSYEAGARQYF. The CDR3 DNA sequence: TGTGCCAGCAGTTACGAAGCGGGGGCTCGGCAGTACTTC.

This clone was counted between two and nine times. V and J are TRBV4-2 and TRBJ1-5; possible D gene TRBD1, 6 bases. The CDR3 is 14 residues long. V lost 3 bases to trimming and J lost 7 bases, with 13 bases between them. CDR1 is LGHNA and CDR2 is YNFKEQ in the germline V gene. The CDR3 region has the DNA TGTGCCAGCAGCCAGGACAGTATGGGCCAGCCCCAGCATTTT. Translating it yields CASSQDSMGQPQHF.

The chain uses TRBV20-1 and TRBJ2-3; TRBD2 aligns across 10 bases. With 3 bases clipped from V and 4 bases from J, the junction kept 4 bases outside the gene matches. Germline V lookup: CDR1 DFQATT, CDR2 SNEGSKA (reference sequence). This CDR3 is built from 14 residues. DNA of the CDR3: TGCAGTGCTAGTCGAGCGGGAGGGGCAGATACGCAGTATTTT. It yields the protein CSASRAGGADTQYF.